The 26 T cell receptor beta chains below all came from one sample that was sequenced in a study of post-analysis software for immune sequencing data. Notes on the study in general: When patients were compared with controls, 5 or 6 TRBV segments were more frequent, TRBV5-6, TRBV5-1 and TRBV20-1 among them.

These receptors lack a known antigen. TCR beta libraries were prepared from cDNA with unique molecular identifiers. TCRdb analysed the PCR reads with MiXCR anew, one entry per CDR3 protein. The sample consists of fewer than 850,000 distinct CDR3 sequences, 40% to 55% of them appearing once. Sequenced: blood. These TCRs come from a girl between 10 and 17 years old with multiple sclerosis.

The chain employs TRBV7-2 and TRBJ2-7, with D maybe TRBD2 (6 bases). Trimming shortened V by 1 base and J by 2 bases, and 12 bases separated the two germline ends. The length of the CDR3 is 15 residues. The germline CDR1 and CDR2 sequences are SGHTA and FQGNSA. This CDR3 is CASSLGLAQPYEQYF. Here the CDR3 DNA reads TGTGCCAGCAGCTTAGGGCTAGCGCAGCCCTACGAGCAGTACTTC.

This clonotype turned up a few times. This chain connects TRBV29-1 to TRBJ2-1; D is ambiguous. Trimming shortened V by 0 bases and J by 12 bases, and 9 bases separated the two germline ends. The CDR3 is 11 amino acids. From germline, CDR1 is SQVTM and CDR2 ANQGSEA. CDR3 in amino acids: CSVEEDGRQFF. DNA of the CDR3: TGCAGCGTTGAAGAGGACGGGCGGCAGTTCTTC.

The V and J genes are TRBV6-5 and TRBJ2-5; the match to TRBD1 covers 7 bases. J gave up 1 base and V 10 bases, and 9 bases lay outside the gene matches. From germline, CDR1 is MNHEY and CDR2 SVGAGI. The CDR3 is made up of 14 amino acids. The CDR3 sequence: CATTGASPQETQYF. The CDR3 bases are TGTGCCACTACAGGGGCCAGTCCCCAAGAGACCCAGTACTTC.

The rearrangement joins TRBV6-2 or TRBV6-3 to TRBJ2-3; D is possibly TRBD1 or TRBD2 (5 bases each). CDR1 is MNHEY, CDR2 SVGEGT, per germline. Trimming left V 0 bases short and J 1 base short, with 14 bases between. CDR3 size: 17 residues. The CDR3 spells CASSYSRGEAGTDTQYF. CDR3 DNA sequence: TGTGCCAGCAGTTACTCGAGGGGAGAGGCGGGCACAGATACGCAGTATTTT.

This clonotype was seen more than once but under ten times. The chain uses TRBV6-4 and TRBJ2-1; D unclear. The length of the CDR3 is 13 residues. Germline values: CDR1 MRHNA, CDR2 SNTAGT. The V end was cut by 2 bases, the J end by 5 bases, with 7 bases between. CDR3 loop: CASSDGQDNEQFF. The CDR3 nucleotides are TGTGCCAGCAGTGACGGGCAGGACAATGAGCAGTTCTTC.

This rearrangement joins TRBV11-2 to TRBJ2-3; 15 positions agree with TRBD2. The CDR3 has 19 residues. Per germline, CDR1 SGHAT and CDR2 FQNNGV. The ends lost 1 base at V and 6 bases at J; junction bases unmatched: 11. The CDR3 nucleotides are TGTGCCAGCAGCTTAGTCGGGTGGACTAGCGGGAGGGCCTCCGATACGCAGTATTTT. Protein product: CASSLVGWTSGRASDTQYF.

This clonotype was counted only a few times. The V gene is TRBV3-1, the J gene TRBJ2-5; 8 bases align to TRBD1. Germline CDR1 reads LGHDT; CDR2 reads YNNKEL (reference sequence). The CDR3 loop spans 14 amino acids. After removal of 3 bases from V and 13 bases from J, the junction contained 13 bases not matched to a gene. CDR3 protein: CASSHKARDRPLYF. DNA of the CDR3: TGTGCCAGCAGCCACAAAGCCCGGGACAGGCCCCTGTACTTC.

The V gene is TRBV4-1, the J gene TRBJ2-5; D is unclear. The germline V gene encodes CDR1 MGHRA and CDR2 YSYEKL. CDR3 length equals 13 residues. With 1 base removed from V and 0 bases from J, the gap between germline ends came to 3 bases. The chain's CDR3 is CASSQVDQETQYF. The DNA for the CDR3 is TGCGCCAGCAGCCAAGTGGACCAAGAGACCCAGTACTTC.

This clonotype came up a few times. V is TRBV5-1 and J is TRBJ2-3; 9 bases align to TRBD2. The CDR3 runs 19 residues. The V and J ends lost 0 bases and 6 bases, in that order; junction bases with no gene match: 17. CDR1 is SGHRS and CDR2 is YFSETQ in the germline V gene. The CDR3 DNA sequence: TGCGCCAGCAGCTTGGTGGCTACGGGTAGCGGGAGCTCGGAGGATACGCAGTATTTT. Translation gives CASSLVATGSGSSEDTQYF.

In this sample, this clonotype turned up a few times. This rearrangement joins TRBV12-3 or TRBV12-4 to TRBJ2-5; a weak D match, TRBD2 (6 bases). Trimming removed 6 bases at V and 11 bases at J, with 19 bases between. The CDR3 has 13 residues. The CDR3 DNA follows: TGTGCCAGCAGGCGGGACGGCAGCAATGAGCAGTACTTC. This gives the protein CASRRDGSNEQYF.

The CDR3 DNA reads TGTGCCAGCAGCACGTTTCTGGTGGGGAATGAGCAGTTCTTC. This encodes CASSTFLVGNEQFF. V usage is TRBV7-2 and J usage is TRBJ2-1; no firm D call. Trimming took off 5 bases at V and 7 bases at J, with 15 bases between the two ends. The CDR3 consists of 14 residues. Germline V gives CDR1 SGHTA, CDR2 FQGNSA.

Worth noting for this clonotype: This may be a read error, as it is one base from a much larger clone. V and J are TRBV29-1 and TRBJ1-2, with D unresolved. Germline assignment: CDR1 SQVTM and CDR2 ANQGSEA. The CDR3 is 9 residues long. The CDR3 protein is CSVDHGCTF. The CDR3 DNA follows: TGCAGCGTTGATCATGGCTGCACCTTC.

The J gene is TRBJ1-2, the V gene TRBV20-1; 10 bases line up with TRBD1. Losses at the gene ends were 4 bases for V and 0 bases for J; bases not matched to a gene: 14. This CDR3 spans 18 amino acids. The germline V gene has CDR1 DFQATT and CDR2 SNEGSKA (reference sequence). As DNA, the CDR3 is TGCAGTGCTATACATTACCGGGACAGGGGACTATCTAACTATGGCTACACCTTC. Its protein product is CSAIHYRDRGLSNYGYTF.

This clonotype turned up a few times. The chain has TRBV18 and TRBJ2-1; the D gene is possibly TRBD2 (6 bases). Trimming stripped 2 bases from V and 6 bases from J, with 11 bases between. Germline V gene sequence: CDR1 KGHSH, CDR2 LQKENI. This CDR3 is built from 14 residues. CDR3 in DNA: TGTGCCAGCTCACCAGCGGGGTTCGCCAATGAGCAGTTCTTC. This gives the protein CASSPAGFANEQFF.

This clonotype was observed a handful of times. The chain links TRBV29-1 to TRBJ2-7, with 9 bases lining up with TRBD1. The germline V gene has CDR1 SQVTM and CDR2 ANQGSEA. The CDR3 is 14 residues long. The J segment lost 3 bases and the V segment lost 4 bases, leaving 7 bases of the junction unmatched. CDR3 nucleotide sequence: TGCAGCGTTGGGGGGACAGGGACCATCTACGAGCAGTACTTC. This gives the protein CSVGGTGTIYEQYF.

CDR3 DNA sequence: TGTGCCAGCAGAAAGGCCCTTGAAGCTTTCTTT. Translating it yields CASRKALEAFF. The chain is built from TRBV6-5 and TRBJ1-1, with D uncertain. The germline V gene has CDR1 MNHEY and CDR2 SVGAGI. The germline V and J ends were trimmed by 6 bases and 7 bases, with 9 bases remaining between them. CDR3 length: 11 residues.

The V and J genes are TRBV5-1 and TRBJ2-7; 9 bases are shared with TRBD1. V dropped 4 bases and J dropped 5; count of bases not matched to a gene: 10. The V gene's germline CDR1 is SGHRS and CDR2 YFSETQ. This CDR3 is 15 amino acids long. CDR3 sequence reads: CASSVGTGPLDEQYF. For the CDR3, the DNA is TGCGCCAGCAGCGTGGGGACAGGGCCATTGGACGAGCAGTACTTC. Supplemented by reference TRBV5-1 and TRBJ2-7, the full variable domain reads KAGVTQTPRYLIKTRGQQVTLSCSPISGHRSVSWYQQTPGQGLQFLFEYFSETQRNKGNFPGRFSGRQFSNSRSEMNVSTLELGDSALYLCASSVGTGPLDEQYFGPGTRLTVT.

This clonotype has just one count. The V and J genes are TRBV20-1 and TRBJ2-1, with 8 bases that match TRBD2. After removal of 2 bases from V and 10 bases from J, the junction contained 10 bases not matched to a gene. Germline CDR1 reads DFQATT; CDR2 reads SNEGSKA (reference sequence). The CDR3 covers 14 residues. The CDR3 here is CSARKGLVLVEQFF. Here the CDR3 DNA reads TGCAGTGCTAGAAAGGGACTAGTTCTAGTGGAGCAGTTCTTC.

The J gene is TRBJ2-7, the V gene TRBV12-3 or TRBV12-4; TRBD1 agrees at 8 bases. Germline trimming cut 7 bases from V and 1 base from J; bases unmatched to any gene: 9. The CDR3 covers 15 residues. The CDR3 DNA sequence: TGTGCCAGCACGCAGGGGGACAGGTATTCCTACGAGCAGTACTTC. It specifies CASTQGDRYSYEQYF.

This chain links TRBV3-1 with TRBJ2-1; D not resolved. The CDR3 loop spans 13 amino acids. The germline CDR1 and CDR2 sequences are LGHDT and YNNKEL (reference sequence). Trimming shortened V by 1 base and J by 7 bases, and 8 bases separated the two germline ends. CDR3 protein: CASSQVNRNEQFF. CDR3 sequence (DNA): TGTGCCAGCAGCCAAGTTAACCGAAATGAGCAGTTCTTC.

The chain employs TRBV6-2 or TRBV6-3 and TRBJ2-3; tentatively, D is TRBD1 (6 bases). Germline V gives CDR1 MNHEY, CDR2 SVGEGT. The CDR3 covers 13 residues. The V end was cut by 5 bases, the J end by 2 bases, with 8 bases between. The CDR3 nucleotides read TGTGCCAGCAGTAAGGGGGACACAGATACGCAGTATTTT. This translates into CASSKGDTDTQYF.

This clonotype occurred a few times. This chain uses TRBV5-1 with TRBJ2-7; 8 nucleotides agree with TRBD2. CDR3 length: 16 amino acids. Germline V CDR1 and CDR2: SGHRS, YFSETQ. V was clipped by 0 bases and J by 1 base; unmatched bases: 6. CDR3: CASSLAGGGPSYEQYF. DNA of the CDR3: TGCGCCAGCAGCTTGGCCGGCGGGGGGCCTTCCTACGAGCAGTACTTC.

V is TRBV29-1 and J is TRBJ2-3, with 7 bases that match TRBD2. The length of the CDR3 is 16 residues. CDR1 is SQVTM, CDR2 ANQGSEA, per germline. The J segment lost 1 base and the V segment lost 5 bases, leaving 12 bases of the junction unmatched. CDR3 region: CSVQGLVVDGTDTQYF. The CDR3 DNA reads TGCAGCGTTCAAGGACTAGTGGTTGATGGCACAGATACGCAGTATTTT.

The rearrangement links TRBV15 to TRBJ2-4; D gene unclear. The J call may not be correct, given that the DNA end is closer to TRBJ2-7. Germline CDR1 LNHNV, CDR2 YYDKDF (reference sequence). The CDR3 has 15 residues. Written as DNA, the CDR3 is TGTGCCACCAGCAGAGACAGGTTCACCCCTTACGAGCAGTACTTC. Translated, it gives CATSRDRFTPYEQYF.

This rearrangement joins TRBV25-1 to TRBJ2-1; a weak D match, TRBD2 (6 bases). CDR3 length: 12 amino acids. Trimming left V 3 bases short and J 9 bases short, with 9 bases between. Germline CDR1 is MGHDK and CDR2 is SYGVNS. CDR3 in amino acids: CASSEGGGEQFF. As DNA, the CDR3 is TGTGCCAGCAGTGAGGGGGGTGGTGAGCAGTTCTTC.

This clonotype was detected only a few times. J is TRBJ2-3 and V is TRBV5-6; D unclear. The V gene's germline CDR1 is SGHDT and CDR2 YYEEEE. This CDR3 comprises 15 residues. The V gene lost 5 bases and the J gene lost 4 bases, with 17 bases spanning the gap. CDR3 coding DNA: TGTGCCAGCAGTATGTTCGGAGCGACCTCAGATACGCAGTATTTT. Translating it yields CASSMFGATSDTQYF.